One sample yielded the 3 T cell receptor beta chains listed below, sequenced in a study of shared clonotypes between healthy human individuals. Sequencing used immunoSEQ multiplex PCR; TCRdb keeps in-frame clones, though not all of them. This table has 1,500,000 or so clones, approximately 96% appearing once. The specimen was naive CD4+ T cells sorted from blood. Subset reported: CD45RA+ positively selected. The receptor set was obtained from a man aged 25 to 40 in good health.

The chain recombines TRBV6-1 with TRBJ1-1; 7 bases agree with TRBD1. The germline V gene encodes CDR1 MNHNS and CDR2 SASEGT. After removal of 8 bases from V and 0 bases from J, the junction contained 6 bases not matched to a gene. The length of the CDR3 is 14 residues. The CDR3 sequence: CASDRVGMNTEAFF. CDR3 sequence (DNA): TGTGCCAGCGACAGGGTCGGTATGAACACTGAAGCTTTCTTT.

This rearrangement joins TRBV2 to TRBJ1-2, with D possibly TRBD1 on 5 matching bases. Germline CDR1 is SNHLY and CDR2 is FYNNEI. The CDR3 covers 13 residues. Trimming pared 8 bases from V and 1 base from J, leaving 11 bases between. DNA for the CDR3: TGTGCCAGCGCAAGACAGAGTAACTATGGCTACACCTTC. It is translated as CASARQSNYGYTF.

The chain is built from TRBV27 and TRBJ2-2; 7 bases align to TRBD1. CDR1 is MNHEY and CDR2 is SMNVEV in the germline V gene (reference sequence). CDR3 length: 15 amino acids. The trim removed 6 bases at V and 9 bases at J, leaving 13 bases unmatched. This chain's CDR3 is CASSPADRVVRELFF. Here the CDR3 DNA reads TGTGCCAGCAGCCCTGCTGACAGGGTGGTGAGGGAGCTGTTTTTT.